The 4 T cell receptor beta chains below all came from one sample that was sequenced in a study of T-cell memory formation after mild COVID-19 (dated by TCRdb to the early 2020s). The method behind the library was 5' RACE. The reads were generated on an Illumina NovaSeq 6000. TCRdb itself trimmed the public reads at Q25 with fastp, ran MiXCR and retained productive beta chains. Every entry covers one CDR3 protein and lists the most common genes and DNA from its rows. This sample holds approximately 430,000 distinct CDR3 sequences; roughly a quarter were observed only once. The ten largest clones take up over 10% of the sample. The material sequenced was PBMCs or a T cell subset sorted from them (not recorded which). The receptors were sampled from an adult woman who had mild COVID-19 (a few samples of this study predate the infection). The sample titles of this study are shuffled in the database, so cell type and time point are left out; the donor was told from shared clones.

This clonotype was counted only a few times. This chain uses TRBV19 with TRBJ2-3; a weak D match, TRBD1 (7 bases). The germline gives CDR1 LNHDA, CDR2 SQIVND (reference sequence). The ends were cut back, 5 bases at V and 0 bases at J, with 18 bases in the middle. The CDR3 extends over 17 amino acids. CDR3 DNA: TGTGCCAGTAGTCCAACCGGCAGGGGGACTAGCACAGATACGCAGTATTTT. It encodes CASSPTGRGTSTDTQYF. Supplemented by reference TRBV19 and TRBJ2-3, the full variable domain reads DGGITQSPKYLFRKEGQNVTLSCEQNLNHDAMYWYRQDPGQGLRLIYYSQIVNDFQKGDIAEGYSVSREKKESFPLTVTSAQKNPTAFYLCASSPTGRGTSTDTQYFGPGTRLTVL.

This clonotype was seen a handful of times. J is TRBJ1-2 and V is TRBV9; 11 nucleotides align to TRBD1. The CDR3 contains 14 residues. Germline-derived CDR1 and CDR2 are SGDLS and YYNGEE. Germline trimming cut 3 bases from V and 8 bases from J; bases unmatched to any gene: 6. The DNA of the CDR3 is TGTGCCAGCAGCGCCTGGACAGGGGGCGAGGGCTACACCTTC. Protein: CASSAWTGGEGYTF.

J is TRBJ1-5 and V is TRBV5-5, with unresolved D. The CDR3 totals 14 residues. Germline V gene sequence: CDR1 SGHKS, CDR2 YYEKEE (reference sequence). V shed 0 bases and J shed 7 bases, with 11 bases lying between them. CDR3 residues: CASSLEDGRQPQHF. The CDR3 DNA reads TGTGCCAGCAGCTTGGAGGACGGCAGACAGCCCCAGCATTTT.

This clonotype was seen a handful of times. This rearrangement joins TRBV9 to TRBJ2-3, with 10 bases fitting TRBD2. The CDR3 spans 16 residues. The V segment lost 3 bases and the J segment 2 bases; nucleotides outside the gene matches: 6. Per the germline V gene, CDR1 is SGDLS and CDR2 is YYNGEE. CDR3 in amino acids: CASSELAGPPTDTQYF. The DNA of the CDR3 is TGTGCCAGCAGCGAACTAGCGGGGCCCCCCACAGATACGCAGTATTTT.